The entry below gives a single T cell receptor (beta chain) sequence along with its context. This record comes from a study of T-cell memory formation after mild COVID-19. Trimming left V 5 bases short and J 7 bases short, with 15 bases between. The length of the CDR3 is 13 residues. CDR1 is LNHDA, CDR2 SQIVND, per germline (reference sequence). TCRdb reprocessed the 5' RACE reads with MiXCR, giving one entry per CDR3 protein. The table shows some 57,000 distinct CDR3 sequences, with over 9% occurring only once. The chain combines TRBV19 with TRBJ2-7, with D perhaps TRBD2 (6 bases). The clonotype comes from a young man who had mild COVID-19 (a few samples of this study predate the infection). Cell type and time point are not known. Sequenced material: PBMCs or a T cell subset sorted from them (not recorded which). This chain's CDR3 is CASSLQLRGEQYF. CDR3 DNA: TGTGCCAGTAGTCTCCAGCTCCGGGGGGAGCAGTACTTC.